The 4 T cell receptor beta chains below were found in one sample sequenced in a study of shared T cell receptors in the human thymus. Profiled with immunoSEQ multiplex PCR; TCRdb holds only in-frame clones, not every one. The table lists under 700,000 clones, more than 75% of them singletons, with more than 0.01% in the top ten. This same sample was also taken into another study, of human thymus T cells.

Input material: thymocytes. Receptors originate from a boy younger than two with a congenital heart defect.

This clone was seen a handful of times. The CDR3 region is CASSLGAASAGEKLFF. Written as DNA, the CDR3 is TGCGCCAGCAGCTTGGGGGCGGCATCGGCGGGTGAAAAACTGTTTTTT. The gene calls are TRBV5-1 and TRBJ1-4, with D unresolved. Germline V gene data show CDR1 as SGHRS and CDR2 as YFSETQ. Trimming shortened V by 0 bases and J by 7 bases, and 16 bases separated the two germline ends. The CDR3 is made up of 16 amino acids.

The rearrangement joins TRBV5-6 to TRBJ2-7; maybe TRBD1 (6 bases). Germline values: CDR1 SGHDT, CDR2 YYEEEE. With 2 bases removed from V and 1 base from J, the gap between germline ends came to 19 bases. The CDR3 is 17 residues long. The CDR3 spells CASSFRTGNSPSYEQYF. The CDR3 DNA reads as TGTGCCAGCAGCTTCCGAACAGGGAACTCTCCTTCCTACGAGCAGTACTTC. The variable domain in full, completed from reference TRBV5-6 and TRBJ2-7, reads DAGVTQSPTHLIKTRGQQVTLRCSPKSGHDTVSWYQQALGQGPQFIFQYYEEEERQRGNFPDRFSGHQFPNYSSELNVNALLLGDSALYLCASSFRTGNSPSYEQYFGPGTRLTVT.

This chain connects TRBV21-1 to TRBJ2-5; no DNA check was done on the table's D call, TRBD2. The closer fit of TRBJ2-7 to the DNA end suggests the J call may be wrong. TRBV21-1 is a known pseudogene. There are 10 residues in the CDR3. The CDR3 nucleotides read TGTGCCAGCAGCATCAACGAGCAGTACTTC. It is translated as CASSINEQYF.

J is TRBJ1-5 and V is TRBV6-1; TRBD1 agrees at 7 bases. The CDR3 extends over 17 amino acids. V shed 3 bases and J 7 bases; nucleotides not matched to a gene: 15. Germline-derived CDR1 and CDR2 are MNHNS and SASEGT. The CDR3 here is CASSDRQGVTFWQPQHF. The CDR3 DNA reads as TGTGCCAGCAGTGATCGACAGGGCGTAACCTTCTGGCAGCCCCAGCATTTT.